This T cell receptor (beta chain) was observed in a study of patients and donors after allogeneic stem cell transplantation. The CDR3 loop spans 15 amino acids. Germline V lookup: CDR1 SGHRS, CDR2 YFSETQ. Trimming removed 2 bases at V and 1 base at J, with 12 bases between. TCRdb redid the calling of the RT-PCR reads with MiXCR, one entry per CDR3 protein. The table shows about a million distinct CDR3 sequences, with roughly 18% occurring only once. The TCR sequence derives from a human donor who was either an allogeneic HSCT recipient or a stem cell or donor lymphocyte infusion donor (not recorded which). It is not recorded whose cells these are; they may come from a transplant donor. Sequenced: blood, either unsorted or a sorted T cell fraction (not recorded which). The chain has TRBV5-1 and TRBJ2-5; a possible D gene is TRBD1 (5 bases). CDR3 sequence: CASSFGRATQETQYF. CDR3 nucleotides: TGCGCCAGCAGCTTTGGCAGGGCCACCCAAGAGACCCAGTACTTC.